This T cell receptor beta chain appears in the sequencing data of a study of cytomegalovirus exposure and HLA in healthy donors. Looking at the study overall: Both the approximately 130 validation repertoires and the 500 to 700 first-cohort repertoires used the same platform, as reported by a later analysis.

The CDR3 covers 15 residues. V gave up 0 bases and J gave up 2 bases, with 10 bases separating them. Germline CDR1 and CDR2: MGHRA and YSYEKL. This table comes from immunoSEQ multiplex PCR, and its TCRdb copy is limited to in-frame clones, with some not included. Among about 49,000 clones listed, around nine tenths were seen once. This rearrangement joins TRBV4-1 to TRBJ1-2, with TRBD1 as a possible D gene (5 bases). The receptor was isolated from a man in his late teens or twenties in good health and CMV-seronegative. Input material: PBMCs. CDR3 region: CASSQDAGQNYGYTF. In DNA, the CDR3 is TGCGCCAGCAGCCAAGATGCCGGACAAAACTATGGCTACACCTTC.